The clone carrying this T cell receptor (beta chain) was picked up a small number of times. No antigen is known for it. TCRdb called the RT-PCR reads again in MiXCR, with one record for every CDR3 protein. Of about 520,000 distinct CDR3 sequences listed, approximately 10% are singletons. The data stem from a study of response to subunit inactivated influenza vaccine. J gave up 1 base and V 2 bases, and 6 bases lay outside the gene matches. Germline V CDR1 and CDR2: SGHRS, YFSETQ. The CDR3 consists of 16 residues. Study-wide findings and caveats: Authors suggested seasonal influenza vaccinations each recruit few new T cells.

The V call is TRBV5-1, the J call TRBJ1-3; 7 nucleotides line up with TRBD1. The source material was PBMCs from blood, sampled roughly 47 days after vaccination. This TCR was recovered from a man between 50 and 59 years old who received an inactivated influenza vaccine. The CDR3, as DNA: TGCGCCAGCAGCTTTTGGGACAGCAAATCTGGAAACACCATATATTTT. Its protein is CASSFWDSKSGNTIYF.